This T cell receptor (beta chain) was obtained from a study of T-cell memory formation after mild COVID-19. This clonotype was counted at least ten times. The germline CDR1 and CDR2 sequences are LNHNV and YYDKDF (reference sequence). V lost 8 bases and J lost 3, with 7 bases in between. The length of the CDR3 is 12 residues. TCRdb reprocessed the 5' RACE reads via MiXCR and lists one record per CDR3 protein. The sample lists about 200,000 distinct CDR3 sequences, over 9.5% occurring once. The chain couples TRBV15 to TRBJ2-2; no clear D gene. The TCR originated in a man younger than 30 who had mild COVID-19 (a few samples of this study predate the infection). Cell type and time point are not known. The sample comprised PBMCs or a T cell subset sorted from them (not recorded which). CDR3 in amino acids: CATSYYTGELFF. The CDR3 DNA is TGTGCCACCTCTTACTACACCGGGGAGCTGTTTTTT.